The 5 T cell receptor beta chains below were found in one sample sequenced in a study of blood T cell repertoires in COVID-19. Sequencing was performed with immunoSEQ multiplex PCR; in TCRdb, only in-frame clones are kept and a portion is missing. Counted here are over 200,000 clones, approximately 86% occurring once; the ten biggest clones make up roughly 1.3%. Sequenced sample: peripheral blood. The receptors originated from a woman under 40 with COVID-19, enrolled during active disease.

In this sample, this clone turned up once. The chain has TRBV18 and TRBJ2-7; the D gene is possibly TRBD1 (5 bases). V lost 0 bases and J lost 1, with 7 bases in between. This CDR3 is built from 14 residues. Looked up from germline, CDR1 is KGHSH and CDR2 is LQKENI. The CDR3 nucleotides are TGTGCCAGCTCACCACCGACAGCTTCCTACGAGCAGTACTTC. It specifies CASSPPTASYEQYF.

The rearrangement links TRBV25-1 to TRBJ2-3, with D maybe TRBD1 (5 bases). From germline, CDR1 is MGHDK and CDR2 SYGVNS. V was clipped by 4 bases and J by 7 bases, with 9 bases between them. There are 12 residues in the CDR3. For the CDR3, the DNA is TGTGCCAGCAGTGCTGGGGCAAATACGCAGTATTTT. Its protein product is CASSAGANTQYF.

The gene calls are TRBV27 and TRBJ1-6, with 9 bases identical to TRBD1. V shed 2 bases, J shed 8 bases, and the junction held 4 bases outside the gene matches. The CDR3 covers 15 residues. Germline CDR1 is MNHEY and CDR2 is SMNVEV (reference sequence). In DNA form, the CDR3 reads TGTGCCAGCAGTTTAGGAACAGGGGGCTATTCACCCCTCCACTTT. Protein product: CASSLGTGGYSPLHF.

This clone was seen just once. The chain employs TRBV10-3 and TRBJ2-7, with D possibly being TRBD1 (6 bases). V was trimmed by 5 bases and J by 0 bases, leaving 14 bases between them. CDR1 and CDR2 (germline): ENHRY, SYGVKD. The CDR3 spans 15 residues. CDR3 sequence: CAISNRQESSYEQYF. DNA of the CDR3: TGTGCCATCAGTAACAGACAGGAGAGCTCCTACGAGCAGTACTTC.

On this clone itself: Other DNA sequences in this sample translate to the same CDR3. This chain uses TRBV5-1 with TRBJ2-7; D might be TRBD1 (6 bases). Germline CDR1 reads SGHRS; CDR2 reads YFSETQ. V lost 0 bases to trimming and J lost 1 base, with 8 bases between them. This CDR3 is 14 amino acids long. For the CDR3, the DNA is TGCGCCAGCAGCTTGGGAGGGGGTTCCTACGAGCAGTACTTC. Residues: CASSLGGGSYEQYF.